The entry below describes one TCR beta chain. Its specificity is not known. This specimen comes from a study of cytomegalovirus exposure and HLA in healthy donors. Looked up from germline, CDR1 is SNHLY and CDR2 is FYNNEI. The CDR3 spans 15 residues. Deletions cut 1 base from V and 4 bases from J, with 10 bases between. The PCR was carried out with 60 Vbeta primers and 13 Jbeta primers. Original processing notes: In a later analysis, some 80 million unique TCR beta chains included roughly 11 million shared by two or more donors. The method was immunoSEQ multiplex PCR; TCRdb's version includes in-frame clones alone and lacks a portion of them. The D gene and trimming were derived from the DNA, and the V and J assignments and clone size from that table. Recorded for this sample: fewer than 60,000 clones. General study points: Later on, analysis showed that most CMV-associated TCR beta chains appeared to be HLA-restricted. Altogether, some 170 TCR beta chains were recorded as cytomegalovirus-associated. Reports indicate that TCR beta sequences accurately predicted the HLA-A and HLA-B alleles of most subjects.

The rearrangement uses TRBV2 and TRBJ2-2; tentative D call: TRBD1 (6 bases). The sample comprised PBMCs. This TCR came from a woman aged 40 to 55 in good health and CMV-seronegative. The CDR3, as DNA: TGTGCCAGCAGTGAAGGGACAGCACCCACCGGGGAGCTGTTTTTT. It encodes CASSEGTAPTGELFF.